The T cell receptor beta chain under discussion was sequenced for a study of blood T cell repertoires in COVID-19. Study as a whole: COVID-19 samples from acute and convalescent phases originated in the United States, Italy and Spain. PBMCs, B-cell-depleted T cells, or T cells provided the cDNA or gDNA that made up the material.

Some clones are missing from TCRdb's copy, which holds only in-frame ones; the method was immunoSEQ multiplex PCR. The sample includes about 180,000 clones, 80% of them seen just once. The ends lost 3 bases at V and 7 bases at J; junction bases unmatched: 5. In germline, CDR1 is SQVTM, CDR2 ANQGSEA. The CDR3 totals 12 residues. This clone was seen more than once but under ten times. The sequencing input was peripheral blood. This receptor was identified in a man in his 70s with active or convalescent COVID-19. The V gene is TRBV29-1, the J gene TRBJ1-2, with TRBD1 matching 7 bases. The CDR3 DNA is TGCAGCGTTGATTGGGACAGTTCTGGCTACACCTTC. This translates into CSVDWDSSGYTF.